This T cell receptor beta chain comes out of a study of CD8 T cells in Susac syndrome. The ends were cut back, 1 base at V and 3 bases at J, with 9 bases in the middle. Germline CDR1 reads SGHVS; CDR2 reads FNYEAQ. This CDR3 is built from 14 residues. About 0.5 to 1 ug RNA was reverse transcribed with random hexamers. Multiplex immunoSEQ PCR targeted 54 Vbeta and 13 Jbeta TCR beta segments. TCRdb processed the immunoSEQ multiplex PCR reads anew with MiXCR; each CDR3 protein has one entry. The data show some 110,000 distinct CDR3 sequences, over 90% seen once. Sequencing of TCR beta was undertaken in CD8+ and CD4+ T cells derived from blood. While CD8+ and CD4+ T cells were isolated negatively, TEMRA cells were enriched by FACS.

This chain uses TRBV7-6 with TRBJ2-5; D is perhaps TRBD2 (6 bases). The sequence derives from a human donor with Susac syndrome. What was sequenced was CD4+ T cells from PBMCs. The CDR3 region is CASSLGGLEETQYF. The CDR3 bases are TGTGCCAGCAGCTTAGGGGGACTTGAAGAGACCCAGTACTTC.